The sample holds many counts of the clone carrying this T cell receptor beta chain. RNA transcripts yielded amplified TCR beta CDR3 regions. RT-PCR with HTBI primers came first, then second-round multiplex PCR. One entry per CDR3 protein results from TCRdb running MiXCR on the multiplex PCR reads. The table records around 660,000 distinct CDR3 sequences, more than 40% of them present only once. These data come from a study of Graves' ophthalmopathy and Graves' hyperthyroidism. This clonotype originated in an adult man with Graves' ophthalmopathy. The material sequenced was peripheral blood.

CDR3 residues: CASSLGLGMNTEAFF. In DNA form, the CDR3 reads TGTGCCAGCAGCTTAGGTTTGGGCATGAACACTGAAGCTTTCTTT. The chain carries TRBV11-2 and TRBJ1-1, with no clear D. CDR1 SGHAT and CDR2 FQNNGV come from the germline V gene. The CDR3 has 15 residues. Trimming took off 1 base at V and 0 bases at J, with 9 bases between the two ends.